The rows below give T cell receptor beta chains drawn from one sample of a study of T cell responses to AZD1222 COVID-19 vaccine. The table came from immunoSEQ multiplex PCR; TCRdb's copy has only in-frame clones and leaves some out. The sample yields 180,000 or so clones, 85% to 95% seen once. The sample consisted of peripheral blood, taken on day 0 of AZD1222 vaccination. These receptors all stem from an adult in good health. Each CDR3 is given with its conserved first and last residue. A D gene is named only where the DNA matches it firmly. Not all rows give a size; the values are once, few, many and, for expanded clones, a class.

cdr3_aa	cdr3_nt	clone_size	v_call	j_call	d_call
CASSSGDGYTF	TGTGCCAGCAGCTCAGGGGATGGCTACACCTTC	NA	TRBV7-9	TRBJ1-2	NA
CASSLDGYSNQPQHF	TGTGCCAGCAGTCTGGACGGATATAGCAATCAGCCCCAGCATTTT	NA	TRBV27	TRBJ1-5	NA
CASSLGTARNSYNEQFF	TGTGCCAGCAGCTTAGGGACAGCCCGTAACTCCTACAATGAGCAGTTCTTC	NA	TRBV11-2	TRBJ2-1	NA
CASSQEGTGLDF	TGTGCCAGCAGCCAAGAGGGGACAGGGTTGGACTTC	NA	TRBV3-1/TRBV3-2	TRBJ2-4	TRBD1
CASSESVQPQHF	TGTGCCAGCAGTGAGTCGGTTCAGCCCCAGCATTTT	NA	TRBV6-1	TRBJ1-5	NA
CASSLGYYGYTF	TGTGCCAGCAGTTTAGGATACTATGGCTACACCTTC	NA	TRBV12-3/TRBV12-4	TRBJ1-2	NA
CASSESSGRAFYEQYF	TGTGCCAGCAGTGAAAGCAGCGGGAGGGCTTTCTACGAGCAGTACTTC	NA	TRBV6-1	TRBJ2-7	TRBD2
CASSLGTAYGYTF	TGTGCCAGCAGCTTGGGGACAGCTTATGGCTACACCTTC	NA	TRBV5-5	TRBJ1-2	NA
CASSMGRNTEAFF	TGTGCCAGTAGTATGGGCAGGAACACTGAAGCTTTCTTT	many	TRBV19	TRBJ1-1	NA
CASSRQMNTEAFF	TGTGCCAGCAGCCGGCAGATGAACACTGAAGCTTTCTTT	once	TRBV7-9	TRBJ1-1	NA
CASTREDSTSLTNEKLFF	TGTGCCAGCACTAGGGAGGACTCCACTTCTCTCACTAATGAAAAACTGTTTTTT	NA	TRBV4-2	TRBJ1-4	NA
CASRGGGLDEQFF	TGTGCCAGTAGGGGGGGAGGTCTGGATGAGCAGTTCTTC	NA	TRBV19	TRBJ2-1	NA
CSVDITAGNAFF	TGCAGCGTTGATATAACCGCAGGGAATGCTTTCTTT	once	TRBV29-1	TRBJ1-1	NA
CASRDTGGYEQYF	TGTGCCAGCAGAGATACAGGGGGCTACGAGCAGTACTTC	few	TRBV12-3/TRBV12-4	TRBJ2-7	TRBD1
CASSHQLNTEAFF	TGTGCCAGCAGCCATCAACTGAACACTGAAGCTTTCTTT	NA	TRBV3-1/TRBV3-2	TRBJ1-1	NA
CASSWDREAFF	TGTGCCAGCAGCTGGGACAGGGAAGCTTTCTTT	NA	TRBV11-2	TRBJ1-1	TRBD1
CASSYLTGESEQYF	TGTGCCAGCAGTTACCTAACAGGGGAAAGCGAGCAGTACTTC	NA	TRBV6-5	TRBJ2-7	TRBD1
CASSPGYIHEQYF	TGTGCCAGCAGTCCAGGGTACATCCACGAGCAGTACTTC	NA	TRBV27	TRBJ2-7	NA
CASSFWDSYEQYF	TGTGCCAGCAGCTTTTGGGATTCCTACGAGCAGTACTTC	NA	TRBV7-2	TRBJ2-7	NA
CASNDSPGQGNSPLHF	TGCGCCAGCAACGATTCCCCGGGACAGGGTAATTCACCCCTCCACTTT	NA	TRBV5-1	TRBJ1-6	TRBD1
CASSTWTGGAWGTEAFF	TGTGCCAGCAGCACCTGGACAGGGGGCGCGTGGGGCACTGAAGCTTTCTTT	NA	TRBV11-2	TRBJ1-1	TRBD1
CASSLIAGPRGTEAFF	TGCGCCAGCAGCTTGATTGCGGGCCCCCGGGGGACTGAAGCTTTCTTT	NA	TRBV5-1	TRBJ1-1	NA
CASSKETGGRLWQYF	TGTGCCAGCAGCAAAGAGACAGGGGGCCGGCTATGGCAGTACTTC	NA	TRBV7-6	TRBJ2-7	TRBD1
CASSSLLTSGRGSYNEQFF	TGTGCCAGCAGCTCCCTCCTGACTAGCGGGAGAGGATCCTACAATGAGCAGTTCTTC	NA	TRBV11-2	TRBJ2-1	TRBD2
CASSSRTGAEYNSPLHF	TGTGCCAGCAGTTCTCGGACAGGGGCAGAGTATAATTCACCCCTCCACTTT	once	TRBV2	TRBJ1-6	TRBD1
CASSQDRGFYEQYF	TGTGCCAGCAGCCAAGACAGGGGCTTCTACGAGCAGTACTTC	NA	TRBV14	TRBJ2-7	NA
CAISEIWLMANTEAFF	TGTGCCATCAGTGAAATTTGGTTGATGGCGAACACTGAAGCTTTCTTT	NA	TRBV10-3	TRBJ1-1	NA
CASSFEGVGMNTEAFF	TGTGCCAGCAGCTTTGAGGGGGTAGGCATGAACACTGAAGCTTTCTTT	NA	TRBV5-6	TRBJ1-1	NA
CASSPPAPTSGETQYF	TGTGCCAGCAGCCCCCCGGCCCCCACTAGCGGAGAGACCCAGTACTTC	once	TRBV5-5	TRBJ2-5	TRBD2
CASSLRDRGTDTQYF	TGTGCCAGCTCGCTCCGGGACAGAGGCACAGATACGCAGTATTTT	NA	TRBV18	TRBJ2-3	TRBD1
CSVELGGGTSVDYEQYF	TGCAGCGTTGAGTTGGGTGGTGGGACTAGCGTCGACTACGAGCAGTACTTC	NA	TRBV29-1	TRBJ2-7	TRBD2
CASSLQKSPLHF	TGTGCCAGCAGCTTACAGAAATCACCCCTCCACTTT	once	TRBV7-2	TRBJ1-6	NA
CASSPQLLAGNTGELFF	TGTGCCAGCAGCCCGCAATTACTAGCTGGAAACACCGGGGAGCTGTTTTTT	NA	TRBV13	TRBJ2-2	NA
CASSLAGDTGELFF	TGTGCCAGCAGTTTAGCGGGAGATACCGGGGAGCTGTTTTTT	NA	TRBV6-2/TRBV6-3	TRBJ2-2	TRBD2
CASRTSGLYNEQFF	TGTGCCAGCAGGACTAGCGGATTGTACAATGAGCAGTTCTTC	NA	TRBV25-1	TRBJ2-1	TRBD2
CASGNPGRLNTEAFF	TGTGCCAGCGGAAACCCGGGACGGCTGAACACTGAAGCTTTCTTT	NA	TRBV19	TRBJ1-1	NA
CASSLDGTKVGYTF	TGTGCCAGCAGCTTGGACGGGACAAAGGTGGGCTACACCTTC	once	TRBV5-5	TRBJ1-2	NA
CASSQLIMREGHNNEQFF	TGTGCCAGCAGCCAATTGATTATGCGGGAGGGCCACAACAATGAGCAGTTCTTC	NA	TRBV14	TRBJ2-1	TRBD2
CASSPRQGTNEKLFF	TGTGCCAGCAGCCCCCGCCAAGGGACTAATGAAAAACTGTTTTTT	NA	TRBV2	TRBJ1-4	NA
CASSSSDRANTEAFF	TGTGCCAGCAGTTCCTCGGACAGGGCGAACACTGAAGCTTTCTTT	NA	TRBV6-5	TRBJ1-1	TRBD1
CASSSQGARQPQHF	TGTGCCAGCAGTTCCCAGGGGGCTCGGCAGCCCCAGCATTTT	few	TRBV27	TRBJ1-5	TRBD1
CASILTGTSSGYTF	TGTGCCAGTATCTTAACAGGGACTTCATCTGGCTACACCTTC	NA	TRBV19	TRBJ1-2	NA
CASSLVAPLPEQYF	TGTGCCAGCAGCTTAGTAGCCCCCCTCCCCGAGCAGTACTTC	NA	TRBV7-2	TRBJ2-7	NA
CASSLNSLNGPPQHF	TGCGCCAGCAGCCTTAACTCCCTCAACGGTCCGCCCCAGCATTTT	few	TRBV5-1	TRBJ1-5	NA
CASSPGNNEQFF	TGTGCCAGCAGCCCAGGGAACAATGAGCAGTTCTTC	few	TRBV6-2/TRBV6-3	TRBJ2-1	NA
CASSDFENEKLFF	TGTGCCAGCAGTGACTTCGAAAATGAAAAACTGTTTTTT	NA	TRBV25-1	TRBJ1-4	NA
CASSLDNEAVQYF	TGTGCCAGCAGCTTAGATAATGAGGCAGTACAGTACTTC	NA	TRBV11-2	TRBJ2-7	NA
CASSTWGRAAFF	TGTGCCAGCAGCACTTGGGGCAGGGCGGCTTTCTTT	NA	TRBV21-1	TRBJ1-1	NA
CASSIPGRGFNEQFF	TGTGCCAGTAGTATCCCGGGACGAGGGTTCAATGAGCAGTTCTTC	NA	TRBV19	TRBJ2-1	NA
CATEQGAGELFF	TGTGCTACCGAACAGGGGGCCGGGGAGCTGTTTTTT	NA	TRBV7-9	TRBJ2-2	TRBD1
CATMNPGLAGVGDEQFF	TGTGCCACCATGAACCCGGGACTAGCGGGAGTAGGGGATGAGCAGTTCTTC	NA	TRBV19	TRBJ2-1	TRBD2
CASSLSSGNEQFF	TGTGCCAGCAGCTTATCTAGCGGAAATGAGCAGTTCTTC	NA	TRBV7-8	TRBJ2-1	TRBD2
CATVGLAGDLYEQYF	TGTGCCACCGTGGGACTAGCGGGGGACCTATACGAGCAGTACTTC	NA	TRBV6-5	TRBJ2-7	TRBD2
CASSLSAGPSYEQYF	TGCGCCAGCAGCTTGTCGGCGGGTCCCTCCTACGAGCAGTACTTC	NA	TRBV5-1	TRBJ2-7	NA
CASGLPEGKQYF	TGCGCCAGCGGCCTACCCGAAGGGAAGCAGTACTTC	NA	TRBV10-2	TRBJ2-7	NA
CSGSGGADTEAFF	TGCAGCGGTTCAGGGGGCGCGGACACTGAAGCTTTCTTT	NA	TRBV29-1	TRBJ1-1	TRBD1
CASSFGLAGPGDYEQYF	TGTGCCAGCAGCTTCGGACTAGCGGGACCGGGGGACTACGAGCAGTACTTC	NA	TRBV11-2	TRBJ2-7	TRBD2
CSVWVRTGGTEAFF	TGCAGCGTTTGGGTCCGGACAGGGGGCACTGAAGCTTTCTTT	NA	TRBV29-1	TRBJ1-1	TRBD1
CASSIDPLGTEAFF	TGTGCCAGTAGTATTGACCCCCTGGGAACTGAAGCTTTCTTT	NA	TRBV19	TRBJ1-1	NA